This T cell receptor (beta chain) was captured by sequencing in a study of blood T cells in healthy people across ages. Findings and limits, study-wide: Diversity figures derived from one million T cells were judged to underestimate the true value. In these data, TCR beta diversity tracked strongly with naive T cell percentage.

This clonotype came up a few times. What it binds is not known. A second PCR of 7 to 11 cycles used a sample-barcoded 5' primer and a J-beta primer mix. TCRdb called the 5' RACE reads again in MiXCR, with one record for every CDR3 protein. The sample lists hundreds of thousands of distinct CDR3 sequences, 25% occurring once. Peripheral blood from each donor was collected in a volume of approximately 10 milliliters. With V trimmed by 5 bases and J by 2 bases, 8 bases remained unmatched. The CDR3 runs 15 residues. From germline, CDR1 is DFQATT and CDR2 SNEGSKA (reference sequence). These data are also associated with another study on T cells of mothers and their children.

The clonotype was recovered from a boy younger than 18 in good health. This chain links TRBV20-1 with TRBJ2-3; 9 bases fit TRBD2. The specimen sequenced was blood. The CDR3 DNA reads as TGCAGTGCTGTTGCGGGAGGGCGGGTCACAGATACGCAGTATTTT. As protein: CSAVAGGRVTDTQYF.